This T cell receptor beta chain derives from a study of cytotoxic CD8 clonotypes in ibrutinib-treated CLL. Sequencing was performed with immunoSEQ multiplex PCR; in TCRdb, only in-frame clones are kept and a portion is missing. The sample gives some 150,000 clones, around three quarters of which show up once; 13% is in the top ten. CDR3 length: 14 amino acids. Germline V gives CDR1 MDHEN, CDR2 SYDVKM. Trimming shortened V by 8 bases and J by 0 bases, and 13 bases separated the two germline ends. This specimen was PBMCs, taken after 12 months of ibrutinib treatment. The source is a human donor with chronic lymphocytic leukemia. The chain has TRBV28 and TRBJ1-2; D is uncertain. The CDR3 is CASGKVRANYGYTF. The DNA of the CDR3 is TGTGCCAGCGGAAAGGTCCGAGCTAACTATGGCTACACCTTC.